This section outlines one TCR beta chain sequence together with its context. The data derive from a study of regulatory and conventional T cells in RAG deficiency. Assay: immunoSEQ multiplex PCR; the TCRdb copy retains only in-frame clones and omits some. This sample carries about 30,000 clones, 76% of them seen once, and the ten largest clones take just under 3.5%. After removal of 2 bases from V and 0 bases from J, the junction contained 13 bases not matched to a gene. This CDR3 spans 20 amino acids. The germline CDR1 and CDR2 sequences are SGHRS and YFSETQ. Genomic DNA came from blood conventional CD4+ T cells gated CD25-low CD127-high. These data are also associated with another study on regulatory T cells. This second report adds: Primers: 52 TRBV forward and 13 TRBJ reverse.

Sample: CD4+ effector T cells sorted from blood. V is TRBV5-1 and J is TRBJ1-6; 8 positions match TRBD1. The receptor was derived from a human donor in good health. The CDR3 sequence: CASSLIGQGILSSYNSPLHF. CDR3 bases: TGCGCCAGCAGCTTAATCGGACAGGGCATCCTTAGCTCCTATAATTCACCCCTCCACTTT. Full variable domain (rest looked up from reference TRBV5-1 and TRBJ1-6): KAGVTQTPRYLIKTRGQQVTLSCSPISGHRSVSWYQQTPGQGLQFLFEYFSETQRNKGNFPGRFSGRQFSNSRSEMNVSTLELGDSALYLCASSLIGQGILSSYNSPLHFGNGTRLTVT.